This T cell receptor (beta chain) was identified in a study of blood T cell repertoires in COVID-19. Study-wide context: Acute and convalescent COVID-19 specimens originated in the United States, Italy and Spain. T cells, B-cell-depleted T cells, or PBMCs provided the cDNA or gDNA that served as material.

The CDR3 consists of 15 residues. CDR1 is SNHLY, CDR2 FYNNEI, per germline. Deletions cut 1 base from V and 2 bases from J, with 11 bases between. Original processing notes: Estimation of nucleated cell counts was performed using reference gene primer amplification. Libraries were prepared by immunoSEQ multiplex PCR; TCRdb keeps only in-frame clonotypes and omits some of them. D and trimming were read from the DNA, whereas the V and J calls and clone size are those reported in that table. Of roughly 250,000 clones in the sample, approximately 80% were seen once. The sequence derives from a woman aged 55-75 years with active or convalescent COVID-19. The sample comprised peripheral blood. The gene calls are TRBV2 and TRBJ1-2; D ambiguous. The CDR3 coding sequence is TGTGCCAGCAGTGAAGGGTTGGCGGAGAACTATGGCTACACCTTC. As protein: CASSEGLAENYGYTF.